The 22 T cell receptor beta chains below all came from one sample that was sequenced in a study of shared clonotypes between healthy human individuals. Here immunoSEQ multiplex PCR was the method, and the copy in TCRdb shows in-frame clones only, minus some. The sample includes about 1.9 million clones, 85% to 95% seen only once; the top ten take about 1.6%. Naive-designated CD8 cells lacked CD45RO, were positively enriched for CCR7, and omitted terminally differentiated effector memory CD45RA+ cells. What was sequenced was naive CD8+ T cells from PBMCs. The receptors here all came from a man younger than 35 in good health. Some clones in this sample may be carry-over from other donors' samples.

This chain links TRBV13 with TRBJ2-2; D call uncertain. Germline CDR1 and CDR2: PRHDT and FYEKMQ (reference sequence). V lost 4 bases, J lost 5 bases, and 5 bases lay in between. The CDR3 extends over 12 amino acids. The CDR3 loop is CASSWATGELFF. The DNA for the CDR3 is TGTGCCAGCAGCTGGGCGACCGGGGAGCTGTTTTTT.

V is TRBV11-3 and J is TRBJ2-5, with D perhaps TRBD2 (5 bases). V dropped 1 base and J dropped 3 bases, with 9 bases sitting between them. This CDR3 is 14 amino acids long. Germline CDR1 SGHNT, CDR2 YENEEA. CDR3 in amino acids: CASSLVPEEETQYF. Written as DNA, the CDR3 is TGTGCCAGCAGCTTAGTCCCGGAGGAAGAGACCCAGTACTTC.

This clone was picked up a small number of times. This chain links TRBV4-1 with TRBJ1-1; D unclear. The V and J ends lost 0 bases and 4 bases respectively, with 6 bases between them. Germline V gives CDR1 MGHRA, CDR2 YSYEKL. This CDR3 has 13 residues. CDR3 nucleotides: TGCGCCAGCAGCCAAGAGCGCTTCACTGAAGCTTTCTTT. Its protein product is CASSQERFTEAFF.

The chain joins TRBV6-1 to TRBJ1-6; D ambiguous. The CDR3 is made up of 15 amino acids. V gave up 0 bases and J gave up 8 bases, with 11 bases separating them. CDR1 and CDR2 (germline): MNHNS, SASEGT. CDR3 protein: CASSEAPREHSPLHF. CDR3 DNA: TGTGCCAGCAGTGAAGCGCCGCGGGAGCATTCACCCCTCCACTTT.

The chain combines TRBV7-9 with TRBJ2-1; 7 bases are a match to TRBD1. The CDR3 has 16 residues. With 5 bases clipped from V and 7 bases from J, the junction kept 14 bases outside the gene matches. CDR1 SEHNR and CDR2 FQNEAQ come from the germline V gene (reference sequence). The CDR3 region has the DNA TGTGCCAGCAGCAAAAAAGGCGACAGGGTGATTAATGAGCAGTTCTTC. Amino acids: CASSKKGDRVINEQFF.

V usage is TRBV4-1 and J usage is TRBJ2-7, with TRBD1 matching over 9 bases. With V trimmed by 1 base and J by 0 bases, 1 base remained unmatched. Germline CDR1 is MGHRA and CDR2 is YSYEKL. CDR3 length equals 15 residues. The CDR3 DNA sequence: TGCGCCAGCAGCCAAGGGACAGGGGACTCCTACGAGCAGTACTTC. The encoded protein is CASSQGTGDSYEQYF.

This chain links TRBV13 with TRBJ1-1; maybe TRBD1 (5 bases). The CDR3 sequence is 15 residues long. Germline values: CDR1 PRHDT, CDR2 FYEKMQ (reference sequence). V shed 5 bases and J shed 1 base, with 14 bases lying between them. For the CDR3, the DNA is TGTGCCAGCAGCCAAACAGGTGCTCCGAACACTGAAGCTTTCTTT. Residues: CASSQTGAPNTEAFF.

This sequence joins TRBV10-3 and TRBJ2-7; 7 bases agree with TRBD1. The CDR3 sequence is 14 residues long. Germline trimming cut 10 bases from V and 2 bases from J; bases unmatched to any gene: 11. The germline gives CDR1 ENHRY, CDR2 SYGVKD. CDR3 loop: CATLRGPLTYEQYF. As DNA, the CDR3 is TGTGCCACCCTAAGGGGGCCGCTGACCTACGAGCAGTACTTC.

Concerning this clone itself: Other DNA variants within this sample encode the same CDR3. The chain links TRBV6-1 to TRBJ2-1, with no clear D. Trimming left V 2 bases short and J 7 bases short, with 9 bases between. Per the germline V gene, CDR1 is MNHNS and CDR2 is SASEGT. The CDR3 loop spans 13 amino acids. The CDR3 loop is CASSERGLNEQFF. The CDR3 DNA reads as TGTGCCAGCAGTGAAAGAGGTTTAAATGAGCAGTTCTTC.

J is TRBJ2-7 and V is TRBV5-1; 10 positions agree with TRBD2. The CDR3 sequence is 16 residues long. Germline V gene sequence: CDR1 SGHRS, CDR2 YFSETQ. Trimming at V came to 1 base and at J to 5 bases, leaving 9 bases not matched to a gene. CDR3 DNA sequence: TGCGCCAGCAGCTTGCGGACTAGCGGATCGACCGACGAGCAGTACTTC. Translation: CASSLRTSGSTDEQYF.

The rearrangement links TRBV5-6 to TRBJ1-1; TRBD1 aligns across 10 bases. J was trimmed by 6 bases and V by 4 bases; bases with no gene match: 9. The length of the CDR3 is 15 residues. CDR1 SGHDT and CDR2 YYEEEE come from the germline V gene. The CDR3 region has the DNA TGTGCCAGCAGCGGGGACAGGGGCGCTAACTCTGAAGCTTTCTTT. Translated: CASSGDRGANSEAFF.

This chain links TRBV27 with TRBJ2-3, with TRBD1 identical over 9 bases. The CDR3 is made up of 16 amino acids. Germline CDR1 MNHEY, CDR2 SMNVEV (reference sequence). The ends lost 4 bases at V and 8 bases at J; junction bases unmatched: 13. DNA for the CDR3: TGTGCCAGCAGTTCATACCTCGGACAGGGGTCGGGTACGCAGTATTTT. It specifies CASSSYLGQGSGTQYF.

This clone was recorded only once. This sequence joins TRBV19 and TRBJ1-1, with D perhaps matching TRBD1 (5 bases). The CDR3 runs to 13 residues. V dropped 4 bases and J dropped 5 bases, with 11 bases sitting between them. In germline, CDR1 is LNHDA, CDR2 SQIVND (reference sequence). In DNA form, the CDR3 reads TGTGCCAGTAGTACAGGACAAAGGACTGAAGCTTTCTTT. Its protein product is CASSTGQRTEAFF.

The genes are TRBV11-2 and TRBJ2-7; D may match TRBD1 or TRBD2 (6 bases each). The germline CDR1 and CDR2 sequences are SGHAT and FQNNGV. V dropped 4 bases and J dropped 6 bases, with 13 bases sitting between them. CDR3 length equals 13 residues. In DNA, the CDR3 is TGTGCCAGCAGCTCGGGGGCCAGGGGCGAGCAGTACTTC. Translating gives CASSSGARGEQYF. The complete variable domain, with remaining parts taken from reference TRBV11-2 and TRBJ2-7, reads EAGVAQSPRYKIIEKRQSVAFWCNPISGHATLYWYQQILGQGPKLLIQFQNNGVVDDSQLPKDRFSAERLKGVDSTLKIQPAKLEDSAVYLCASSSGARGEQYFGPGTRLTVT.

V usage is TRBV10-1 and J usage is TRBJ2-7; 11 bases map to TRBD1. Germline lookup yields CDR1 WNHNN and CDR2 SYGVQD (reference sequence). Unmatched junction bases numbered 12, after V lost 7 bases and J lost 7 bases. This CDR3 spans 15 amino acids. The CDR3 DNA reads as TGCGCCAGCAAGCCGGATTGGGGACAGGGGGAAGAGCAGTACTTC. It yields the protein CASKPDWGQGEEQYF.

The chain is built from TRBV9 and TRBJ1-4; 7 nucleotides line up with TRBD1. The CDR3 contains 14 residues. Unmatched junction bases numbered 7, after V lost 3 bases and J lost 8 bases. Germline assignment: CDR1 SGDLS and CDR2 YYNGEE. The CDR3 spells CASSGGTAREKLFF. The CDR3 DNA is TGTGCCAGCAGCGGGGGGACAGCTCGAGAAAAACTGTTTTTT.

The chain joins TRBV29-1 to TRBJ2-1; TRBD2 matches at 7 bases. The junction had 5 bases not matched to a gene; V was cut back by 1 base and J by 2 bases. Germline V lookup: CDR1 SQVTM, CDR2 ANQGSEA. This CDR3 is 15 amino acids long. The CDR3: CSVEARLAPYNEQFF. The CDR3 DNA follows: TGCAGCGTTGAAGCGAGACTAGCCCCCTACAATGAGCAGTTCTTC.

The V gene is TRBV6-6, the J gene TRBJ2-7; D is unclear. CDR3 length: 12 residues. The ends were cut back, 9 bases at V and 2 bases at J, with 11 bases in the middle. Germline V CDR1 and CDR2: MNHNY, SVGAGI (reference sequence). The CDR3 DNA is TGTGCCAGTTCAGACCTAACCTACGAGCAGTACTTC. Protein: CASSDLTYEQYF.

V usage is TRBV2 and J usage is TRBJ2-1, with TRBD2 matching over 9 bases. V trimming: 10 bases; J trimming: 8 bases; junction bases outside the gene matches: 12. The CDR3 extends over 14 amino acids. The germline V gene has CDR1 SNHLY and CDR2 FYNNEI. CDR3 coding DNA: TGTGCCATAGGTAGCGGGAGTTATACGGATGAGCAGTTCTTC. Translating gives CAIGSGSYTDEQFF.

The chain links TRBV6-1 to TRBJ2-7, with TRBD1 matching 7 bases. The CDR3 is made up of 15 amino acids. Trimming removed 2 bases from V and 3 bases from J; junction bases left unmatched: 7. Germline V gene sequence: CDR1 MNHNS, CDR2 SASEGT. For the CDR3, the DNA is TGTGCCAGCAGTGAATTTGTGGACAGGCGCTACGAGCAGTACTTC. As protein: CASSEFVDRRYEQYF.

The V gene is TRBV30, the J gene TRBJ2-7, with TRBD2 identical over 12 bases. V trimming: 7 bases; J trimming: 4 bases; junction bases outside the gene matches: 8. The V gene's germline CDR1 is GTSNPN and CDR2 SVGIG (reference sequence). The CDR3 contains 14 residues. This CDR3 is CAFTGLAGSYEQYF. As DNA, the CDR3 is TGTGCCTTCACCGGACTAGCGGGGTCATACGAGCAGTACTTC. Full variable domain (rest looked up from reference TRBV30 and TRBJ2-7): SQTIHQWPATLVQPVGSPLSLECTVEGTSNPNLYWYRQAAGRGLQLLFYSVGIGQISSEVPQNLSASRPQDRQFILSSKKLLLSDSGFYLCAFTGLAGSYEQYFGPGTRLTVT.

The genes are TRBV5-1 and TRBJ2-5; 10 nucleotides align to TRBD1. The CDR3 covers 17 residues. J was trimmed by 2 bases and V by 7 bases; bases with no gene match: 14. Per the germline V gene, CDR1 is SGHRS and CDR2 is YFSETQ. The CDR3 DNA reads as TGCGCCAGCTGCCCCGCCTCGACAGGGGGCATACAAGAGACCCAGTACTTC. It encodes CASCPASTGGIQETQYF.